The 21 T cell receptor beta chains in this list originate from one sample, sequenced in a study of blood T cell repertoires in COVID-19. Sequenced by immunoSEQ multiplex PCR; TCRdb stores in-frame clones only, minus some. This table has approximately 230,000 clones, more than 80% appearing once. The sample taken for sequencing was peripheral blood. These receptors came from a man aged 25-45 years who had recovered from COVID-19.

The chain combines TRBV4-2 with TRBJ1-5; TRBD1 aligns across 9 bases. Losses at the gene ends were 3 bases for V and 7 bases for J; bases not matched to a gene: 13. From germline, CDR1 is LGHNA and CDR2 YNFKEQ. The CDR3 loop spans 17 amino acids. CDR3 sequence: CASSQWTGETANQPQHF. CDR3 bases: TGTGCCAGCAGCCAGTGGACAGGGGAGACGGCAAACCAGCCCCAGCATTTT.

This clone was counted a single time. V is TRBV5-8 and J is TRBJ1-2; the D is unclear. Deletions cut 3 bases from V and 6 bases from J, with 18 bases between. This CDR3 comprises 15 residues. The V gene's germline CDR1 is SGHTS and CDR2 YDEGEE. As DNA, the CDR3 is TGTGCCAGCAGCTCCATCCCCATGAGGCCCAATGGCTACACCTTC. Residues: CASSSIPMRPNGYTF.

This chain uses TRBV4-2 with TRBJ1-5; TRBD1 aligns across 8 bases. Germline assignment: CDR1 LGHNA and CDR2 YNFKEQ. V dropped 4 bases and J dropped 0; count of bases not matched to a gene: 11. The CDR3 consists of 18 residues. CDR3 in amino acids: CASSPTPGQDLSNQPQHF. The CDR3, as DNA: TGTGCCAGCAGCCCCACCCCGGGACAGGACCTTAGCAATCAGCCCCAGCATTTT.

The J gene is TRBJ1-3, the V gene TRBV7-6; D is unresolved. The germline CDR1 and CDR2 sequences are SGHVS and FNYEAQ. The V and J ends lost 5 bases and 4 bases respectively, with 9 bases between them. The CDR3 extends over 13 amino acids. Written as DNA, the CDR3 is TGTGCCAGCAGCCCACACCCCGGAAACACCATATATTTT. This codes for CASSPHPGNTIYF.

V usage is TRBV6-5 and J usage is TRBJ1-5, with D possibly TRBD1 on 6 matching bases. V lost 5 bases and J 2 bases, leaving 7 bases between the germline ends. The germline gives CDR1 MNHEY, CDR2 SVGAGI. The CDR3 is made up of 13 amino acids. The CDR3 bases are TGTGCCAGCAGTCGGACAGGCAATCAGCCCCAGCATTTT. Amino acids: CASSRTGNQPQHF.

The V call is TRBV30, the J call TRBJ1-6, with D possibly being TRBD1 (5 bases). Germline loops: CDR1 GTSNPN, CDR2 SVGIG (reference sequence). The CDR3 has 14 residues. V was cut by 6 bases and J by 9 bases, with 18 bases left in between. The CDR3 sequence is CACRGGVGISPLHF. CDR3 coding DNA: TGTGCCTGCCGGGGGGGGGTGGGGATTTCACCCCTCCACTTT. Combining the CDR3 with reference TRBV30 and TRBJ1-6 gives the whole variable domain SQTIHQWPATLVQPVGSPLSLECTVEGTSNPNLYWYRQAAGRGLQLLFYSVGIGQISSEVPQNLSASRPQDRQFILSSKKLLLSDSGFYLCACRGGVGISPLHFGNGTRLTVT.

There are a few counts of this clone. The chain has TRBV3-1 (or the pseudogene TRBV3-2) and TRBJ1-2; TRBD1 aligns across 10 bases. The V gene's germline CDR1 is LGHDT and CDR2 YNNKEL (reference sequence). With 5 bases clipped from V and 8 bases from J, the junction kept 8 bases outside the gene matches. The length of the CDR3 is 14 residues. CDR3 in amino acids: CASSVGQGQGGYTF. CDR3 bases: TGTGCCAGCAGCGTCGGACAGGGACAGGGGGGCTACACCTTC.

The CDR3 coding sequence is TGTGCCAGCAGCCAAACGCTAAGAAACACCATATATTTT. Translation gives CASSQTLRNTIYF. The chain joins TRBV3-1 (or the pseudogene TRBV3-2) to TRBJ1-3; D ambiguous. The ends were cut back, 2 bases at V and 5 bases at J, with 7 bases in the middle. The CDR3 length is 13 residues. Germline V gene sequence: CDR1 LGHDT, CDR2 YNNKEL (reference sequence).

The rearrangement uses TRBV20-1 and TRBJ1-1, with D possibly matching TRBD1 (5 bases). Germline-derived CDR1 and CDR2 are DFQATT and SNEGSKA (reference sequence). V was cut by 5 bases and J by 1 base, with 17 bases left in between. The CDR3 spans 15 residues. The CDR3 region is CSAGGASNWNTEAFF. As DNA, the CDR3 is TGCAGTGCTGGTGGGGCAAGTAATTGGAACACTGAAGCTTTCTTT.

The V call is TRBV19, the J call TRBJ1-1; TRBD1 matches at 7 bases. V gave up 5 bases and J gave up 9 bases; unmatched junction bases: 9. The CDR3 runs 13 residues. CDR1 is LNHDA and CDR2 is SQIVND in the germline V gene (reference sequence). CDR3 DNA sequence: TGTGCCAGTAGTTTCCGGGACAGCGATCAAGCTTTCTTT. Translation gives CASSFRDSDQAFF.

V is TRBV27 and J is TRBJ2-3; 10 bases map to TRBD2. The CDR3 totals 14 residues. CDR1 and CDR2 (germline): MNHEY, SMNVEV (reference sequence). The CDR3 sequence is CVASGGPPFNTQYF. The CDR3 DNA reads TGTGTGGCTAGCGGGGGCCCCCCATTCAATACGCAGTATTTT.

V and J are TRBV5-8 and TRBJ1-5; 7 positions agree with TRBD1. The germline CDR1 and CDR2 sequences are SGHTS and YDEGEE. The CDR3 spans 15 residues. V lost 4 bases to trimming and J lost 3 bases; unmatched junction nucleotides: 7. CDR3 protein: CASSSGTVHNQPQHF. Here the CDR3 DNA reads TGTGCCAGCAGCAGTGGGACAGTCCACAATCAGCCCCAGCATTTT.

This clone was detected only once. V is TRBV9 and J is TRBJ2-7; 9 bases are shared with TRBD1. Germline-derived CDR1 and CDR2 are SGDLS and YYNGEE. J was trimmed by 2 bases and V by 0 bases; bases with no gene match: 6. This CDR3 has 16 residues. The CDR3 DNA reads TGTGCCAGCAGCGTAGGAATGGGACAGGGAGCCTACGAGCAGTACTTC. Residues: CASSVGMGQGAYEQYF.

This clone was recorded a few times. This chain uses TRBV7-9 with TRBJ2-7; TRBD2 aligns across 7 bases. The V and J ends lost 8 bases and 3 bases, in that order; junction bases with no gene match: 10. This CDR3 contains 14 residues. Germline V CDR1 and CDR2: SEHNR, FQNEAQ (reference sequence). The CDR3 DNA sequence: TGTGCCAGCGGGGGTTCGACTAGCAGCTACGAGCAGTACTTC. The encoded protein is CASGGSTSSYEQYF. Full variable domain (missing parts from reference TRBV7-9 and TRBJ2-7): DTGVSQNPRHKITKRGQNVTFRCDPISEHNRLYWYRQTLGQGPEFLTYFQNEAQLEKSRLLSDRFSAERPKGSFSTLEIQRTEQGDSAMYLCASGGSTSSYEQYFGPGTRLTVT.

This rearrangement joins TRBV5-1 to TRBJ2-1; D call uncertain. Between the trimmed V and J ends, which lost 5 bases and 6 bases, there was a span of 6 bases. From germline, CDR1 is SGHRS and CDR2 YFSETQ. CDR3 size: 11 residues. This chain's CDR3 is CASSQVNEQFF. The CDR3 nucleotides are TGCGCCAGCAGTCAGGTCAATGAGCAGTTCTTC.

This clone was recorded a few times. V gene TRBV7-9 combines with J gene TRBJ2-7, with a weak D call TRBD2 (5 bases). This CDR3 region has 15 residues. V was clipped by 5 bases and J by 3 bases, with 17 bases between them. Per germline, CDR1 SEHNR and CDR2 FQNEAQ (reference sequence). The CDR3 loop is CASSPLGVGFYEQYF. CDR3 bases: TGTGCCAGCAGCCCTCTCGGGGTAGGGTTCTACGAGCAGTACTTC.

V and J are TRBV9 and TRBJ2-3; 10 bases fit TRBD1. With V trimmed by 2 bases and J by 4 bases, 13 bases remained unmatched. CDR1 SGDLS and CDR2 YYNGEE come from the germline V gene. The CDR3 is 18 residues long. The CDR3 nucleotides are TGTGCCAGCAGCGTGGGGGTCGGGACAGGGGTATACGCAGATACGCAGTATTTT. Its translation: CASSVGVGTGVYADTQYF.

The chain is built from TRBV19 and TRBJ1-1; D is unclear. V dropped 5 bases and J dropped 3 bases, with 19 bases sitting between them. CDR3 length: 16 amino acids. Germline CDR1 LNHDA, CDR2 SQIVND (reference sequence). The CDR3 loop is CASSDQGSPGHTEAFF. CDR3 bases: TGTGCCAGTAGTGACCAAGGGAGCCCCGGGCACACTGAAGCTTTCTTT.

V usage is TRBV9 and J usage is TRBJ2-6; 7 bases match TRBD1. V dropped 7 bases and J dropped 1; count of bases not matched to a gene: 8. The CDR3 covers 16 residues. CDR1 SGDLS and CDR2 YYNGEE come from the germline V gene. The CDR3 spells CASRQGVHSGANVLTF. CDR3 bases: TGTGCCAGCCGACAGGGTGTGCATTCTGGGGCCAACGTCCTGACTTTC.

The DNA for the CDR3 is TGTGCCAGTAGTGGAGCCCGACAGGGGGCGTCGAACACTGAAGCTTTCTTT. It yields the protein CASSGARQGASNTEAFF. V gene TRBV19 combines with J gene TRBJ1-1; 10 bases fit TRBD1. The CDR3 is made up of 17 amino acids. Germline V lookup: CDR1 LNHDA, CDR2 SQIVND (reference sequence). The V segment lost 5 bases and the J segment 1 base; nucleotides outside the gene matches: 10.

The chain joins TRBV29-1 to TRBJ2-5; 7 nucleotides match TRBD1. Germline V gene sequence: CDR1 SQVTM, CDR2 ANQGSEA. Losses at the gene ends were 6 bases for V and 4 bases for J; bases not matched to a gene: 2. The CDR3 consists of 11 residues. CDR3 coding DNA: TGCAGCGTCCGGACAGGAGAGACCCAGTACTTC. Encoded protein: CSVRTGETQYF.